This TCR beta chain was documented in a study of response to subunit inactivated influenza vaccine. Whole-study findings and limits: There was a suggestion from the authors that each seasonal influenza vaccination recruits few new T cells.

A word on this clonotype: The antigen is unknown. At one of its ends the junction is not consistent with the germline gene, which may arise from a read error.

The germline CDR1 and CDR2 sequences are SGDLS and YYNGEE. The CDR3 length is 16 residues. TCRdb used MiXCR to reprocess the RT-PCR reads, holding one entry per CDR3 protein. This sample carries hundreds of thousands of distinct CDR3 sequences, around 8% of them seen once, and the ten largest clones take about an eighth. The material was PBMCs from blood, obtained approximately 25 months after vaccination. The receptor's source is a man between 45 and 75 years old who received an inactivated influenza vaccine. The genes are TRBV9 and TRBJ2-3, with 7 positions matching TRBD1. The CDR3 loop reads CASSVNGDSDTYTQYF. For the CDR3, the DNA is TGTGCCAGCAGCGTAAATGGGGACAGCGACACATATACGCAGTATTTT.